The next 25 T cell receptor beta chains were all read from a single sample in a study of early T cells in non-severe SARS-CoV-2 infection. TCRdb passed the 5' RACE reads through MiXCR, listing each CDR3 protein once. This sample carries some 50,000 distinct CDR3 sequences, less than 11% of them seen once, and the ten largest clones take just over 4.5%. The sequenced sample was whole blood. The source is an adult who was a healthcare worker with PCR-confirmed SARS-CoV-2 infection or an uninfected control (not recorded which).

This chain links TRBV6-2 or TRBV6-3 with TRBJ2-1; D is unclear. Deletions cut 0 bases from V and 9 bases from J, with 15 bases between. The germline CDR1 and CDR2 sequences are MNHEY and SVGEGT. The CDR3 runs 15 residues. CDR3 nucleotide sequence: TGTGCCAGCAGTTACTCGAGGAATTCCGGGCCTGAGCAGTTCTTC. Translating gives CASSYSRNSGPEQFF.

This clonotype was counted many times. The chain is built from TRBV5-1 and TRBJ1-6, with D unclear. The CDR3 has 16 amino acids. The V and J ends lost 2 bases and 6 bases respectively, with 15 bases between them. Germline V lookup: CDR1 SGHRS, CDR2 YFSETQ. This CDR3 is CASSLRSSEGNSPLHF. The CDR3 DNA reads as TGCGCCAGCAGCTTAAGAAGTTCTGAGGGTAATTCACCCCTCCACTTT. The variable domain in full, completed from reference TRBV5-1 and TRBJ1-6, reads KAGVTQTPRYLIKTRGQQVTLSCSPISGHRSVSWYQQTPGQGLQFLFEYFSETQRNKGNFPGRFSGRQFSNSRSEMNVSTLELGDSALYLCASSLRSSEGNSPLHFGNGTRLTVT.

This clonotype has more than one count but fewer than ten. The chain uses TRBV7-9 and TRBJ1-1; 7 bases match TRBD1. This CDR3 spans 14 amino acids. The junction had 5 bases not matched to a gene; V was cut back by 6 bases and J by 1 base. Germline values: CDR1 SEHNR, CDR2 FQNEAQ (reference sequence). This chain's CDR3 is CASSLQGSNTEAFF. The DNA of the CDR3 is TGTGCCAGCAGTTTACAGGGGTCGAACACTGAAGCTTTCTTT.

CDR3 protein: CSARTSGGAGQYF. The CDR3 region has the DNA TGCAGTGCTAGGACTAGCGGGGGGGCAGGGCAGTACTTC. V usage is TRBV20-1 and J usage is TRBJ2-7; 14 nucleotides match TRBD2. The CDR3 totals 13 residues. Germline V gene data show CDR1 as DFQATT and CDR2 as SNEGSKA (reference sequence). The ends lost 3 bases at V and 9 bases at J; junction bases unmatched: 4.

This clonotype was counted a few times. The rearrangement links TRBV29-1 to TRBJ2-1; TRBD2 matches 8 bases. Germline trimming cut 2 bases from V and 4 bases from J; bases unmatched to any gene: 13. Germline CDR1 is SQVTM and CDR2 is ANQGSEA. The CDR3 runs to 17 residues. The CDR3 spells CSVERWRRTSRYNEQFF. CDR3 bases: TGCAGCGTTGAACGGTGGAGGCGGACTAGCAGATACAATGAGCAGTTCTTC.

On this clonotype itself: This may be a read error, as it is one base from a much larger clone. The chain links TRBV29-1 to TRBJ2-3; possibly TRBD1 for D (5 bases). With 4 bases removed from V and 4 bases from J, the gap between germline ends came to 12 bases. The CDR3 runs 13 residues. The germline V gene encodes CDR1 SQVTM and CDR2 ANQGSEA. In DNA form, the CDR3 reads TGCAGCGTTGCGGCAGGGTCCCCAGATACGCAGTATTTT. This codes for CSVAAGSPDTQYF.

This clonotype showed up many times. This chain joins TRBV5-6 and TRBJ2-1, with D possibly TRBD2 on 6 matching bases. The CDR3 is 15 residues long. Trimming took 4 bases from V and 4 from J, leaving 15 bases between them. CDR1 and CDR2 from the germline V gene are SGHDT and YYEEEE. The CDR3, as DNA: TGTGCCAGCAGCCTCCGGGGACTCTTATACAATGAGCAGTTCTTC. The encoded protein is CASSLRGLLYNEQFF. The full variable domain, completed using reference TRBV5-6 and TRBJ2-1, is DAGVTQSPTHLIKTRGQQVTLRCSPKSGHDTVSWYQQALGQGPQFIFQYYEEEERQRGNFPDRFSGHQFPNYSSELNVNALLLGDSALYLCASSLRGLLYNEQFFGPGTRLTVL.

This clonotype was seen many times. The CDR3 DNA follows: TGTGCCAGCAGCCCTCCCTTCAGGTCCGCCAGGGGCAATGAGCAGTTCTTC. As protein: CASSPPFRSARGNEQFF. The V gene is TRBV7-9, the J gene TRBJ2-1; maybe TRBD1 (6 bases). V shed 5 bases and J shed 6 bases, with 23 bases lying between them. This CDR3 is built from 17 residues. CDR1 is SEHNR, CDR2 FQNEAQ, per germline (reference sequence).

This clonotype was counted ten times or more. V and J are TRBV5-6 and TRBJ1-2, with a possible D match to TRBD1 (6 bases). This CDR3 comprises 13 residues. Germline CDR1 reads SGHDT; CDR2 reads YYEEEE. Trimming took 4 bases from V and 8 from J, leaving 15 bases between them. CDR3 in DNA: TGTGCCAGCAGCCCAGGGGCAGGGGTCGGCTACACCTTC. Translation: CASSPGAGVGYTF.

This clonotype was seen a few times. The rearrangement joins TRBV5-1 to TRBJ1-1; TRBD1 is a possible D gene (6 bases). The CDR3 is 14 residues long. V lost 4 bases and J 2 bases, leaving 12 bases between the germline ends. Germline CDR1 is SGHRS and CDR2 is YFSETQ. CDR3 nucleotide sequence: TGCGCCAGCAGCCCGGGACAACGAAACACTGAAGCTTTCTTT. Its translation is CASSPGQRNTEAFF. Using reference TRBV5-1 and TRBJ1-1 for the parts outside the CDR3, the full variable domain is KAGVTQTPRYLIKTRGQQVTLSCSPISGHRSVSWYQQTPGQGLQFLFEYFSETQRNKGNFPGRFSGRQFSNSRSEMNVSTLELGDSALYLCASSPGQRNTEAFFGQGTRLTVV.

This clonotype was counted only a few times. The CDR3 is CASSLDSIAGGTGELFF. The CDR3 coding sequence is TGTGCCAGCAGCCTTGATTCGATAGCGGGAGGGACCGGGGAGCTGTTTTTT. The chain carries TRBV4-2 and TRBJ2-2; TRBD2 aligns across 11 bases. CDR1 and CDR2 (germline): LGHNA, YNFKEQ. V lost 4 bases, J lost 5 bases, and 9 bases stayed unmatched. This CDR3 contains 17 residues.

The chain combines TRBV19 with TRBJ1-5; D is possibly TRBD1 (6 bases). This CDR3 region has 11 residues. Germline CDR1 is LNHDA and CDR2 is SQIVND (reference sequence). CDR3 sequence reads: CADRFDQPQHF. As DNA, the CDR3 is TGTGCTGACAGGTTCGATCAGCCCCAGCATTTT.

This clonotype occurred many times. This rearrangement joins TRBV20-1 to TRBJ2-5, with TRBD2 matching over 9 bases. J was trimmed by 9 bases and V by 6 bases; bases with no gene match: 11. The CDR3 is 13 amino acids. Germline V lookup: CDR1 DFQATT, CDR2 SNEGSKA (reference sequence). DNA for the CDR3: TGCAGTGCGGTTTTGGTGCGGGAGGGCCCCCAGTACTTC. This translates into CSAVLVREGPQYF.

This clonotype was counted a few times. CDR3 residues: CASSIMGQGNIQYF. In DNA form, the CDR3 reads TGTGCCAGTAGTATAATGGGACAGGGTAACATTCAGTACTTC. The chain combines TRBV19 with TRBJ2-4; 9 bases line up with TRBD1. The CDR3 covers 14 residues. Germline CDR1 LNHDA, CDR2 SQIVND (reference sequence). With V trimmed by 2 bases and J by 7 bases, 3 bases remained unmatched. The whole variable domain, remainder taken from reference TRBV19 and TRBJ2-4, is DGGITQSPKYLFRKEGQNVTLSCEQNLNHDAMYWYRQDPGQGLRLIYYSQIVNDFQKGDIAEGYSVSREKKESFPLTVTSAQKNPTAFYLCASSIMGQGNIQYFGAGTRLSVL.

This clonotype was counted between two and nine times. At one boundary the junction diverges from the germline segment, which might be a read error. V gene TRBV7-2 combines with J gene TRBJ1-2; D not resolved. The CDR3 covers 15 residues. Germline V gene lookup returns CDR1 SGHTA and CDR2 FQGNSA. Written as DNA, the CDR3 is TGTGTCAGCAGCCGACCGGGCCCAGGAGCCTATGGCTACACCTTC. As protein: CVSSRPGPGAYGYTF.

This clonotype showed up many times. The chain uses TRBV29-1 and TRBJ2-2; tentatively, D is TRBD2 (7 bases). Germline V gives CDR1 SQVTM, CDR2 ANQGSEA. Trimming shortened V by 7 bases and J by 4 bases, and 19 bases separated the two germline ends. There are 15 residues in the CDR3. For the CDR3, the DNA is TGCAGCGCCGACAAAGGGGGGGCCGGCACCGGGGAGCTGTTTTTT. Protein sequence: CSADKGGAGTGELFF.

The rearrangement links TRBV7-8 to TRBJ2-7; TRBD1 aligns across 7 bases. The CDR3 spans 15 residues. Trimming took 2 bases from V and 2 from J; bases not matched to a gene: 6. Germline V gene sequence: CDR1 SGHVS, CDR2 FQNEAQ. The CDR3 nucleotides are TGTGCCAGCAGCTTATCGACAGGGCGCACCTACGAGCAGTACTTC. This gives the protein CASSLSTGRTYEQYF. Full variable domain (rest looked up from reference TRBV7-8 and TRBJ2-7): GAGVSQSPRYKVAKRGQDVALRCDPISGHVSLFWYQQALGQGPEFLTYFQNEAQLDKSGLPSDRFFAERPEGSVSTLKIQRTQQEDSAVYLCASSLSTGRTYEQYFGPGTRLTVT.

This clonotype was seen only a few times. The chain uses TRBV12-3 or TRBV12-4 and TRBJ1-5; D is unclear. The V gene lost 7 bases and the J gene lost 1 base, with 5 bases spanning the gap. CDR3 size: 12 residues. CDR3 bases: TGTGCCAGCACTTCAAGCAATCAGCCCCAGCATTTT. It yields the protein CASTSSNQPQHF.

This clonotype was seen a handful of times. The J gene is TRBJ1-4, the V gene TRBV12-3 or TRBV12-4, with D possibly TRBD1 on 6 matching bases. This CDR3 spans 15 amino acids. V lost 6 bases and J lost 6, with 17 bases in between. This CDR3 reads CASRPTTGSDEKLFF. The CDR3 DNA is TGTGCCAGCAGGCCGACGACAGGCAGCGATGAAAAACTGTTTTTT.

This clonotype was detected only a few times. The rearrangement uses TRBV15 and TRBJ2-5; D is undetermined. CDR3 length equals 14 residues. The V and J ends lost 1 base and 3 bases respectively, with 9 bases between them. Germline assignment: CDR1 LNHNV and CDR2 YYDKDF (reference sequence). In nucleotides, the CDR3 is TGTGCCACCAGCAGAGTTTCCGGAGAAGAGACCCAGTACTTC. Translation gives CATSRVSGEETQYF.

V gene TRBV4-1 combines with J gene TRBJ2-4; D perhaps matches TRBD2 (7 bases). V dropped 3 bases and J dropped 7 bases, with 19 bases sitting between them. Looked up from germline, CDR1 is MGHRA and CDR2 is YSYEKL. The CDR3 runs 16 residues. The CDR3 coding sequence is TGCGCCAGCAGCCACAAAAAGGGGGACTACCGGAACATTCAGTACTTC. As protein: CASSHKKGDYRNIQYF.

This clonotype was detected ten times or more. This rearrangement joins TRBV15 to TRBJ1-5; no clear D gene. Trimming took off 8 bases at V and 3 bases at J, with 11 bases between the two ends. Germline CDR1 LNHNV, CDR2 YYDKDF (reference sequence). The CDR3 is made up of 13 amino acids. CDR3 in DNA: TGTGCCACCGGCGGGGTCCACAATCAGCCCCAGCATTTT. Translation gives CATGGVHNQPQHF.

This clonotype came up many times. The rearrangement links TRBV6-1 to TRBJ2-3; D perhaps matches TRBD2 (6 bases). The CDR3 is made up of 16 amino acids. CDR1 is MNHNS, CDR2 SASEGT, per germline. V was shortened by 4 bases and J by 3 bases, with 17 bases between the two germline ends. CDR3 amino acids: CASSGIRAGPTDTQYF. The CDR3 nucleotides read TGTGCCAGCAGTGGAATAAGGGCGGGACCGACAGATACGCAGTATTTT.

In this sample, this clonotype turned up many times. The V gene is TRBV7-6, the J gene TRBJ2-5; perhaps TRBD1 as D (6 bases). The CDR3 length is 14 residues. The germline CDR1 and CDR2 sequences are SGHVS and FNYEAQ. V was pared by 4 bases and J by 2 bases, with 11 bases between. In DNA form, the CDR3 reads TGTGCCAGCAGCTCGAGCCAGGGGCAAGAGACCCAGTACTTC. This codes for CASSSSQGQETQYF.

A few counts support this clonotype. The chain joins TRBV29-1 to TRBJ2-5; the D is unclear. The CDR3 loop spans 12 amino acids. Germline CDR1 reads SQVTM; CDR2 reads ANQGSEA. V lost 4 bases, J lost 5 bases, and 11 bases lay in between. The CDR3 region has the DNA TGCAGCGTTGTGGGTAAAGGGGAGACCCAGTACTTC. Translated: CSVVGKGETQYF.